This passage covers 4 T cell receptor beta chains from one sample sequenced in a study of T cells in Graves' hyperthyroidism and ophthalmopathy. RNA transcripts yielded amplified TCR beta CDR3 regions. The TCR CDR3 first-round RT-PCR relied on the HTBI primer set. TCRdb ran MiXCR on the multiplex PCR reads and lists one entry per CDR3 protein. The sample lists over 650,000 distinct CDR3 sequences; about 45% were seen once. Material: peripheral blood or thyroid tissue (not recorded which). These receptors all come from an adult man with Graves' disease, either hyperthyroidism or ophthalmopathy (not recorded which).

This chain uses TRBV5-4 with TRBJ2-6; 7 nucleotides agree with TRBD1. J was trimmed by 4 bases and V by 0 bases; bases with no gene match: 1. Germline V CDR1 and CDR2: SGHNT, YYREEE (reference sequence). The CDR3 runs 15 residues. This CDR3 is CASSLEGQGANVLTF. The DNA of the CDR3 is TGTGCCAGCAGCTTGGAGGGACAGGGGGCCAACGTCCTGACTTTC.

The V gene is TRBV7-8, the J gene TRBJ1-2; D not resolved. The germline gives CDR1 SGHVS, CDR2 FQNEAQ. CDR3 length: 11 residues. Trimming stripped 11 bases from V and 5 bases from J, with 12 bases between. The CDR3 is CAWMAPYGYTF. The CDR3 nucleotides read TGTGCCTGGATGGCACCTTATGGCTACACCTTC.

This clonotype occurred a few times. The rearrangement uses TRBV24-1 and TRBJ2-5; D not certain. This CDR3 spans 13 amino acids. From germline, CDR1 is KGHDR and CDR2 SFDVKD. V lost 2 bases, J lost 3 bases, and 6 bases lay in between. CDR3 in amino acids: CATSDSTEETQYF. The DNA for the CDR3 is TGTGCCACCAGTGATTCGACGGAAGAGACCCAGTACTTC.

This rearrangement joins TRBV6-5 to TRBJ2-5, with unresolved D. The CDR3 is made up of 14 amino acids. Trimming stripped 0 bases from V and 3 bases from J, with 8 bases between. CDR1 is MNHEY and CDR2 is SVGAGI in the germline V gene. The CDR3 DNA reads TGTGCCAGCAGTTACTCCGGTGGAAAAGAGACCCAGTACTTC. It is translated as CASSYSGGKETQYF.